Listed below are T cell receptor beta chains from one sample, sequenced in a study of shared clonotypes between healthy human individuals. Sequenced by immunoSEQ multiplex PCR; TCRdb stores in-frame clones only, minus some. Among roughly 2 million clones listed, over 85% were seen once. Material: naive CD8+ T cells sorted from blood. The receptors come from a man aged 18-30 years in good health. Each CDR3 is given with its conserved first and last residue. The D gene is left open where the match is weak. Not every row has a clone size; where given, it reads once, few, many or a size class.

v_gene,len,j_gene,abundance,d_gene,CDR3nt,CDR3aa
TRBV6-5,15,TRBJ2-2,NA,TRBD1,TGTGCCAGCAGCAGGGACAGGGAAGGATCCGGGGAGCTGTTTTTT,CASSRDREGSGELFF
TRBV30,14,TRBJ2-7,NA,NA,TGTGCCTGGAGTCCCCCGGGGGGCTCTTTCGAGCAGTACTTC,CAWSPPGGSFEQYF
TRBV30,13,TRBJ1-1,NA,NA,TGTGCCTGGAGTGCAACATTGAACACTGAAGCTTTCTTT,CAWSATLNTEAFF
TRBV7-9,15,TRBJ1-5,NA,NA,TGTGCCAGCAGCACGACACTAATGAGCAATCAGCCCCAGCATTTT,CASSTTLMSNQPQHF
TRBV6-6,12,TRBJ1-1,NA,NA,TGTGCCACCGTGGGGGAGGGCACTGAAGCTTTCTTT,CATVGEGTEAFF
TRBV27,15,TRBJ2-7,NA,NA,TGTGCCAGCAGTTTTGGGTCAGGGGCTAAAAACGAGCAGTACTTC,CASSFGSGAKNEQYF
TRBV10-1,16,TRBJ2-7,NA,NA,TGCGCCAGCAGTGCCGGTTCGAACACCTTGTCCTACGAGCAGTACTTC,CASSAGSNTLSYEQYF
TRBV29-1,14,TRBJ2-5,NA,TRBD2,TGCAGCGTCTCGGGAGGAGACCTCCAAGAGACCCAGTACTTC,CSVSGGDLQETQYF
TRBV19,14,TRBJ2-6,NA,NA,TGTGCCAGTAGTATGGAACTCGGGGCCAACGTCCTGACTTTC,CASSMELGANVLTF
TRBV4-1,15,TRBJ2-2,NA,NA,TGCGCCAGCAGCCCTCAGGGGCGCGACACCGGGGAGCTGTTTTTT,CASSPQGRDTGELFF
TRBV4-3,16,TRBJ2-1,NA,NA,TGCGCCAGCAGCCAAGGAGGGGAAGGAACCTACAATGAGCAGTTCTTC,CASSQGGEGTYNEQFF
TRBV15,13,TRBJ2-7,NA,NA,TGTGCCACCAGCAGCCGGGTCGCAGAAGAGCAGTACTTC,CATSSRVAEEQYF
TRBV5-4,15,TRBJ2-1,few,NA,TGTGCCAGCAGCCCGCGGGGACCCGACTACAATGAGCAGTTCTTC,CASSPRGPDYNEQFF
TRBV19,15,TRBJ1-6,NA,NA,TGTGCCAGTAGTATTTTCTTTGGGGGGAATTCACCCCTCCACTTT,CASSIFFGGNSPLHF